The 20 T cell receptor beta chains given below trace back to one sample, sequenced in a study of shared clonotypes between healthy human individuals. Repertoires were generated with immunoSEQ multiplex PCR, while TCRdb's copy carries only in-frame clones and drops some. Of hundreds of thousands of clones listed, 95% to 97% are singletons. Sequencing was done on a sample of naive CD4+ T cells sorted from blood. The subset denotes: CD45RA+ positively selected. Receptor source: a woman younger than 45 in good health.

V gene TRBV7-8 combines with J gene TRBJ2-5; D gene ambiguous. Germline V gene lookup returns CDR1 SGHVS and CDR2 FQNEAQ. The CDR3 totals 13 residues. The V end was cut by 1 base, the J end by 2 bases, with 5 bases between. DNA of the CDR3: TGTGCCAGCAGCTTAGTACAGCAAGAGACCCAGTACTTC. Its translation: CASSLVQQETQYF.

The chain joins TRBV10-1 to TRBJ2-3; D gene unclear. Between the trimmed V and J ends, which lost 5 bases and 2 bases, there was a span of 8 bases. This CDR3 region has 13 residues. Germline CDR1 is WNHNN and CDR2 is SYGVQD (reference sequence). CDR3 sequence: CASSKSDTDTQYF. The CDR3 region has the DNA TGCGCCAGCAGTAAATCCGACACAGATACGCAGTATTTT.

In DNA form, the CDR3 reads TGTGCCAGCACGCCGGGACAGCAGAACACTGAAGCTTTCTTT. Translation: CASTPGQQNTEAFF. The genes are TRBV28 and TRBJ1-1; TRBD1 agrees at 7 bases. This CDR3 comprises 14 residues. Trimming at V came to 7 bases and at J to 1 base, leaving 6 bases not matched to a gene. CDR1 is MDHEN and CDR2 is SYDVKM in the germline V gene.

The chain couples TRBV19 to TRBJ2-5; D is unresolved. The CDR3 has 14 residues. Trimming left V 5 bases short and J 2 bases short, with 12 bases between. The germline V gene has CDR1 LNHDA and CDR2 SQIVND (reference sequence). CDR3: CASSQGPVQETQYF. CDR3 in DNA: TGTGCCAGTAGTCAAGGACCGGTTCAAGAGACCCAGTACTTC. The full variable domain, completed using reference TRBV19 and TRBJ2-5, is DGGITQSPKYLFRKEGQNVTLSCEQNLNHDAMYWYRQDPGQGLRLIYYSQIVNDFQKGDIAEGYSVSREKKESFPLTVTSAQKNPTAFYLCASSQGPVQETQYFGPGTRLLVL.

The chain recombines TRBV11-2 with TRBJ2-1; TRBD2 aligns across 9 bases. V dropped 6 bases and J dropped 8; count of bases not matched to a gene: 14. Per the germline V gene, CDR1 is SGHAT and CDR2 is FQNNGV. The CDR3 is 16 residues long. CDR3 sequence (DNA): TGTGCCAGCAGGTTCTATAGCGGGAGTAGTTTGGATGAGCAGTTCTTC. It codes for CASRFYSGSSLDEQFF.

The chain couples TRBV6-5 to TRBJ1-2; 8 positions agree with TRBD1. With V trimmed by 6 bases and J by 2 bases, 5 bases remained unmatched. The CDR3 has 14 amino acids. Germline CDR1 reads MNHEY; CDR2 reads SVGAGI. This CDR3 is CASSWDRLNYGYTF. The DNA of the CDR3 is TGTGCCAGCAGCTGGGACAGGCTGAACTATGGCTACACCTTC.

The genes are TRBV6-1 and TRBJ2-2, with TRBD2 matching 7 bases. V shed 6 bases, J shed 8 bases, and the junction held 6 bases outside the gene matches. This CDR3 region has 13 residues. Germline assignment: CDR1 MNHNS and CDR2 SASEGT. For the CDR3, the DNA is TGTGCCAGCAGGACTAGCAGGGCTGGGGAGCTGTTTTTT. It yields the protein CASRTSRAGELFF.

This rearrangement joins TRBV4-2 to TRBJ2-2, with a possible D match to TRBD2 (6 bases). The CDR3 totals 16 residues. CDR1 is LGHNA, CDR2 YNFKEQ, per germline. V shed 0 bases and J shed 2 bases, with 10 bases lying between them. The CDR3 DNA sequence: TGTGCCAGCAGCCAAGAGGTAGCGGAAAACACCGGGGAGCTGTTTTTT. It yields the protein CASSQEVAENTGELFF.

The chain has TRBV5-1 and TRBJ1-1; 7 bases match TRBD1. In germline, CDR1 is SGHRS, CDR2 YFSETQ. Trimming at V came to 4 bases and at J to 6 bases, leaving 6 bases not matched to a gene. CDR3 size: 13 residues. CDR3 amino acids: CASSQDRAAEAFF. In nucleotides, the CDR3 is TGCGCCAGCAGCCAAGACAGGGCGGCTGAAGCTTTCTTT.

The chain couples TRBV16 to TRBJ1-1; TRBD1 matches 7 bases. CDR1 and CDR2 (germline): KGHSY, FQNENV. This CDR3 contains 16 residues. After removal of 5 bases from V and 1 base from J, the junction contained 10 bases not matched to a gene. CDR3 residues: CASSKRPGQPNTEAFF. The CDR3 DNA follows: TGTGCCAGCAGCAAACGACCGGGACAGCCGAACACTGAAGCTTTCTTT.

This clone was observed once. Other nucleotide sequences from this sample produce the same CDR3. The V and J genes are TRBV29-1 and TRBJ2-7, with 9 positions matching TRBD2. Looked up from germline, CDR1 is SQVTM and CDR2 is ANQGSEA. With 4 bases clipped from V and 3 bases from J, the junction kept 4 bases outside the gene matches. The CDR3 spans 13 residues. CDR3 amino acids: CSVVLAGLYEQYF. CDR3 coding DNA: TGCAGCGTTGTACTAGCGGGCCTCTACGAGCAGTACTTC.

This clone has only one observation. The chain uses TRBV4-2 and TRBJ2-1; no clear D. Trimming stripped 0 bases from V and 7 bases from J, with 10 bases between. The germline CDR1 and CDR2 sequences are LGHNA and YNFKEQ. This CDR3 comprises 14 residues. The CDR3 nucleotides read TGTGCCAGCAGCCAAGAAGGGCCGGCAAATGAGCAGTTCTTC. It yields the protein CASSQEGPANEQFF.

In regard to this clone: The same CDR3 can be traced to other DNA sequences in this sample. The chain joins TRBV29-1 to TRBJ2-7, with 8 bases aligning to TRBD1. Germline values: CDR1 SQVTM, CDR2 ANQGSEA. The V gene end was trimmed by 5 bases and the J gene end by 0 bases; junction bases not matched to a gene: 3. The CDR3 covers 13 residues. The CDR3 sequence: CSVRTGSSYEQYF. As DNA, the CDR3 is TGCAGCGTTAGGACAGGGAGCTCCTACGAGCAGTACTTC.

J is TRBJ1-1 and V is TRBV28, with TRBD1 identical over 8 bases. Unmatched junction bases numbered 7, after V lost 10 bases and J lost 3 bases. CDR1 MDHEN and CDR2 SYDVKM come from the germline V gene. This CDR3 comprises 13 residues. The CDR3 nucleotides are TGTGCCACCGACAGGGGTCGGTACACTGAAGCTTTCTTT. Protein sequence: CATDRGRYTEAFF.

This clone was picked up a small number of times. Other DNA variants within this sample encode the same CDR3. The J gene is TRBJ1-5, the V gene TRBV27; unclear D gene. The CDR3 contains 13 residues. Trimming took off 3 bases at V and 1 base at J, with 4 bases between the two ends. The germline V gene encodes CDR1 MNHEY and CDR2 SMNVEV (reference sequence). CDR3 sequence: CASSLSSNQPQHF. The CDR3 nucleotides are TGTGCCAGCAGTTTGTCCAGCAATCAGCCCCAGCATTTT.

The chain uses TRBV4-1 and TRBJ1-1; no clear D gene. The CDR3 runs to 17 residues. The V end lost 1 base, the J end lost 0 bases, and 15 bases lay between the germline ends. CDR1 is MGHRA and CDR2 is YSYEKL in the germline V gene. CDR3 residues: CASSQAPPGMMNTEAFF. The CDR3 nucleotides are TGCGCCAGCAGCCAAGCTCCCCCCGGTATGATGAACACTGAAGCTTTCTTT.

On this clone itself: At one of its ends the junction is not consistent with the germline gene, which may arise from a read error. The rearrangement joins TRBV28 to TRBJ1-1, with D unclear. This CDR3 is 16 amino acids long. Germline V gene lookup returns CDR1 MDHEN and CDR2 SYDVKM. The CDR3 spells CASSLAQELFRGPSTF. CDR3 in DNA: TGTGCCAGCAGTTTGGCACAAGAACTTTTTCGTGGCCCGAGTACCTTT.

The gene calls are TRBV28 and TRBJ2-2; no clear D. The CDR3 runs to 13 residues. Deletions cut 6 bases from V and 3 bases from J, with 8 bases between. Germline assignment: CDR1 MDHEN and CDR2 SYDVKM. CDR3 bases: TGTGCCAGCAGCCCGACCTACACCGGGGAGCTGTTTTTT. It translates to CASSPTYTGELFF.

CDR3 in DNA: TGTGCCAGTAGTATGCCTAGCGGGAGGGGCTCCTACAATGAGCAGTTCTTC. As protein: CASSMPSGRGSYNEQFF. The chain links TRBV19 to TRBJ2-1; 12 bases fit TRBD2. V shed 3 bases and J 0 bases; nucleotides not matched to a gene: 3. From germline, CDR1 is LNHDA and CDR2 SQIVND (reference sequence). This CDR3 region has 17 residues.

The rearrangement joins TRBV19 to TRBJ1-5; D remains unclear. Trimming cost V 4 bases and J 2 bases, with 9 bases left between them. Germline CDR1 and CDR2: LNHDA and SQIVND (reference sequence). This CDR3 region has 14 residues. The CDR3 here is CASSTLGGNQPQHF. The CDR3 region has the DNA TGTGCCAGTAGTACCCTAGGTGGCAATCAGCCCCAGCATTTT.